The 32 T cell receptor beta chains below were found in one sample sequenced in a study of cytomegalovirus exposure and HLA in healthy donors. 60 Vbeta and 13 Jbeta primers were used in PCR. Profiling relied on immunoSEQ multiplex PCR, and the TCRdb table lists in-frame clones only, not all of them. The table lists some 40,000 clones, about two thirds of them singletons. The sequenced material came from PBMCs. All receptors derive from a man in his 60s in good health and CMV-seropositive.

The chain recombines TRBV10-3 with TRBJ2-7, with TRBD1 as a possible D gene (5 bases). V lost 8 bases to trimming and J lost 0 bases, with 11 bases between them. Germline values: CDR1 ENHRY, CDR2 SYGVKD. CDR3 length: 13 residues. CDR3 in amino acids: CAIGAVSSYEQYF. In nucleotides, the CDR3 is TGTGCCATCGGGGCGGTAAGCTCCTACGAGCAGTACTTC.

This clone came up a few times. V usage is TRBV4-1 and J usage is TRBJ2-7, with 7 bases identical to TRBD2. CDR3 size: 15 residues. Germline-derived CDR1 and CDR2 are MGHRA and YSYEKL. Trimming removed 0 bases from V and 2 bases from J; junction bases left unmatched: 4. CDR3: CASSQEGAGTYEQYF. The CDR3 DNA sequence: TGCGCCAGCAGCCAAGAAGGAGCGGGAACCTACGAGCAGTACTTC.

The sample holds a few counts of this clone. The rearrangement joins TRBV29-1 to TRBJ1-1; a possible D gene is TRBD1 (6 bases). Trimming removed 6 bases at V and 4 bases at J, with 12 bases between. The CDR3 sequence is 12 residues long. Germline V gene lookup returns CDR1 SQVTM and CDR2 ANQGSEA. The CDR3 coding sequence is TGCAGCGTGAGGGGGGGTTCCACTGAAGCTTTCTTT. Translated, it gives CSVRGGSTEAFF.

The chain joins TRBV4-1 to TRBJ2-7, with a tentative D call TRBD2 (6 bases). With 4 bases removed from V and 3 bases from J, the gap between germline ends came to 16 bases. Germline V CDR1 and CDR2: MGHRA, YSYEKL. The CDR3 consists of 15 residues. The CDR3 sequence: CASSLRSGGDYEQYF. CDR3 sequence (DNA): TGCGCCAGCAGCCTGCGGAGCGGAGGGGACTACGAGCAGTACTTC.

The V gene is TRBV18, the J gene TRBJ1-1; D unresolved. Germline V gives CDR1 KGHSH, CDR2 LQKENI. CDR3 length: 13 amino acids. V lost 6 bases, J lost 3 bases, and 11 bases lay in between. The CDR3 region has the DNA TGTGCCAGCTCCCGGGGAGAGGACACTGAAGCTTTCTTT. This gives the protein CASSRGEDTEAFF.

The count of this clone is one. The chain employs TRBV30 and TRBJ1-3, with TRBD1 matching over 7 bases. The V gene end was trimmed by 1 base and the J gene end by 0 bases; junction bases not matched to a gene: 6. The CDR3 is 16 amino acids. CDR1 GTSNPN and CDR2 SVGIG come from the germline V gene (reference sequence). CDR3 DNA sequence: TGTGCCTGGAGTGCCTCGACAGGGTTCTCTGGAAACACCATATATTTT. This translates into CAWSASTGFSGNTIYF.

The chain uses TRBV6-1 and TRBJ1-5; 8 nucleotides line up with TRBD1. The CDR3 consists of 15 residues. V dropped 2 bases and J dropped 8; count of bases not matched to a gene: 8. Germline V CDR1 and CDR2: MNHNS, SASEGT. The CDR3 here is CASSETTGGLEPQHF. CDR3 DNA sequence: TGTGCCAGCAGTGAAACTACAGGGGGATTGGAGCCCCAGCATTTT.

The chain recombines TRBV9 with TRBJ2-4; possibly TRBD2 for D (5 bases). This CDR3 is 15 amino acids long. Germline V gene lookup returns CDR1 SGDLS and CDR2 YYNGEE. Deletions cut 4 bases from V and 0 bases from J, with 11 bases between. The CDR3 sequence: CASSPRGGAKNIQYF. The CDR3, as DNA: TGTGCCAGCAGCCCGAGAGGAGGAGCCAAAAACATTCAGTACTTC. Full variable domain (rest looked up from reference TRBV9 and TRBJ2-4): DSGVTQTPKHLITATGQRVTLRCSPRSGDLSVYWYQQSLDQGLQFLIQYYNGEERAKGNILERFSAQQFPDLHSELNLSSLELGDSALYFCASSPRGGAKNIQYFGAGTRLSVL.

This clone has only one observation. The rearrangement uses TRBV11-2 and TRBJ1-5, with unresolved D. Trimming removed 6 bases at V and 2 bases at J, with 11 bases between. Germline CDR1 and CDR2: SGHAT and FQNNGV. The CDR3 spans 14 residues. In DNA form, the CDR3 reads TGTGCCAGCAGTCCGGACGGGGGCAATCAGCCCCAGCATTTT. Protein product: CASSPDGGNQPQHF.

This clone was counted a few times. V usage is TRBV7-2 and J usage is TRBJ1-5, with 10 bases matching TRBD1. The CDR3 is 16 amino acids. Germline V CDR1 and CDR2: SGHTA, FQGNSA. V was pared by 0 bases and J by 4 bases, with 3 bases of the junction left unmatched. Here the CDR3 DNA reads TGTGCCAGCAGCTTAGCGGGGACAGGGGATAATCAGCCCCAGCATTTT. As protein: CASSLAGTGDNQPQHF.

This sequence joins TRBV10-3 and TRBJ2-5; 9 bases are shared with TRBD1. The better agreement between TRBJ2-7 and the DNA end casts doubt on the J call. There are 14 residues in the CDR3. The germline V gene encodes CDR1 ENHRY and CDR2 SYGVKD. CDR3 region: CAISSGTGNDEQYF. CDR3 DNA: TGTGCCATCAGTTCAGGGACAGGGAACGACGAGCAGTACTTC.

The chain joins TRBV5-6 to TRBJ2-5; 12 bases fit TRBD2. The ends lost 4 bases at V and 5 bases at J; junction bases unmatched: 9. From germline, CDR1 is SGHDT and CDR2 YYEEEE. The CDR3 spans 16 residues. DNA of the CDR3: TGTGCCAGCAGCCCTGCTAGCGGGAGGGCCCTGGAGACCCAGTACTTC. This sequence encodes CASSPASGRALETQYF.

CDR3 coding DNA: TGTGCCAGCAGCTTTATGAGAGGGCAGGACACTGAAGCTTTCTTT. Its translation: CASSFMRGQDTEAFF. The chain uses TRBV11-2 and TRBJ1-1, with unresolved D. V lost 3 bases and J lost 3, with 14 bases in between. Germline CDR1 reads SGHAT; CDR2 reads FQNNGV. The length of the CDR3 is 15 residues.

This chain uses TRBV11-2 with TRBJ1-3; D perhaps matches TRBD1 (5 bases). From germline, CDR1 is SGHAT and CDR2 FQNNGV. The CDR3 loop spans 14 amino acids. V lost 5 bases, J lost 4 bases, and 12 bases lay in between. The chain's CDR3 is CASSTSRGGNTIYF. CDR3 sequence (DNA): TGTGCCAGCAGCACGTCCCGGGGGGGAAACACCATATATTTT.

The chain's CDR3 is CASRTLAGEETQYF. In DNA, the CDR3 is TGTGCCAGTCGGACCTTAGCGGGGGAGGAGACCCAGTACTTC. J is TRBJ2-5 and V is TRBV19; 9 positions match TRBD2. Germline values: CDR1 LNHDA, CDR2 SQIVND (reference sequence). Trimming took 8 bases from V and 5 from J; bases not matched to a gene: 9. The CDR3 extends over 14 amino acids.

J is TRBJ2-5 and V is TRBV25-1; possible D gene TRBD2, 5 bases. CDR3 length: 15 residues. V gave up 2 bases and J gave up 0 bases, with 10 bases separating them. Germline CDR1 reads MGHDK; CDR2 reads SYGVNS. In DNA, the CDR3 is TGTGCCAGCAGTGAAGGACTGGCCAACCAAGAGACCCAGTACTTC. This encodes CASSEGLANQETQYF.

The V gene is TRBV29-1, the J gene TRBJ2-7; D is perhaps TRBD1 (6 bases). V shed 4 bases and J shed 7 bases, with 20 bases lying between them. Germline values: CDR1 SQVTM, CDR2 ANQGSEA. The CDR3 runs to 14 residues. CDR3 sequence: CSVGGDRTFGEQYF. In nucleotides, the CDR3 is TGCAGCGTTGGAGGAGACAGGACTTTCGGAGAGCAGTACTTC.

The rearrangement uses TRBV7-6 and TRBJ2-7; TRBD2 matches 8 bases. The ends lost 1 base at V and 0 bases at J; junction bases unmatched: 8. CDR1 and CDR2 (germline): SGHVS, FNYEAQ. This CDR3 comprises 17 residues. The CDR3 spells CASSLGFRGGSSYEQYF. The CDR3 DNA follows: TGTGCCAGCAGCTTAGGATTCCGGGGGGGCAGCTCCTACGAGCAGTACTTC.

The V and J genes are TRBV5-4 and TRBJ2-5, with D tentatively TRBD1 (5 bases). The end of the DNA is better explained by TRBJ2-7, so the J call may be wrong. The CDR3 contains 14 residues. Germline V lookup: CDR1 SGHNT, CDR2 YYREEE (reference sequence). Here the CDR3 DNA reads TGTGCCAGCAGCCAGCAGGGTTCCCAGGACGAGCAGTACTTC. Its translation: CASSQQGSQDEQYF.

J is TRBJ2-7 and V is TRBV27; 7 nucleotides agree with TRBD2. V lost 6 bases to trimming and J lost 3 bases; unmatched junction nucleotides: 20. This CDR3 has 18 residues. Germline CDR1 is MNHEY and CDR2 is SMNVEV (reference sequence). The CDR3, as DNA: TGTGCCAGCAGCCCGGCCCAATTGTCGACTAGCCGACACTACGAGCAGTACTTC. It encodes CASSPAQLSTSRHYEQYF.

V gene TRBV27 combines with J gene TRBJ2-5, with TRBD1 matching over 7 bases. J gave up 3 bases and V 3 bases, and 1 base lay outside the gene matches. There are 13 residues in the CDR3. The germline CDR1 and CDR2 sequences are MNHEY and SMNVEV (reference sequence). The CDR3 loop is CASSFDREETQYF. The CDR3 bases are TGTGCCAGCAGTTTTGACAGGGAAGAGACCCAGTACTTC.

The chain carries TRBV30 and TRBJ2-1; 12 bases align to TRBD2. Germline CDR1 and CDR2: GTSNPN and SVGIG (reference sequence). Trimming removed 4 bases from V and 0 bases from J; junction bases left unmatched: 7. This CDR3 spans 17 amino acids. The CDR3 loop reads CAWISSGRANSYNEQFF. The CDR3 DNA reads TGTGCCTGGATATCTAGCGGGAGGGCGAACTCCTACAATGAGCAGTTCTTC.

This clone has only a few counts. The genes are TRBV6-1 and TRBJ1-6, with TRBD1 as a possible D gene (5 bases). V was trimmed by 5 bases and J by 8 bases, leaving 13 bases between them. Looked up from germline, CDR1 is MNHNS and CDR2 is SASEGT. The CDR3 sequence is 14 residues long. Written as DNA, the CDR3 is TGTGCCAGCAGTAACAATACCAGGGATTCACCCCTCCACTTT. This gives the protein CASSNNTRDSPLHF.

This clone has just a few counts. The CDR3 coding sequence is TGTGCCAGCAGTGATCGACAGGGGAACACTGAAGCTTTCTTT. Translating gives CASSDRQGNTEAFF. The genes are TRBV25-1 and TRBJ1-1; 7 bases are shared with TRBD1. With 3 bases clipped from V and 1 base from J, the junction kept 2 bases outside the gene matches. The CDR3 is made up of 14 amino acids. Germline V CDR1 and CDR2: MGHDK, SYGVNS.

V gene TRBV18 combines with J gene TRBJ1-2; a weak D match, TRBD1 (5 bases). Germline values: CDR1 KGHSH, CDR2 LQKENI. V was clipped by 3 bases and J by 1 base, with 12 bases between them. The CDR3 is 15 amino acids. The CDR3 DNA follows: TGTGCCAGCTCACCCCAAGGGACTTTTAACTATGGCTACACCTTC. It is translated as CASSPQGTFNYGYTF.

V gene TRBV28 combines with J gene TRBJ1-5; weak D call: TRBD1 (6 bases). Per the germline V gene, CDR1 is MDHEN and CDR2 is SYDVKM. V lost 3 bases to trimming and J lost 6 bases, with 18 bases between them. This CDR3 comprises 16 residues. The CDR3 bases are TGTGCCAGCAGTTTTGGGGGGGCCGGTTTTGGTCAGCCCCAGCATTTT. It codes for CASSFGGAGFGQPQHF.

This clone was observed a few times. V gene TRBV6-1 combines with J gene TRBJ1-5, with D unclear. CDR1 and CDR2 (germline): MNHNS, SASEGT. The CDR3 covers 13 residues. The ends were cut back, 2 bases at V and 6 bases at J, with 8 bases in the middle. CDR3 coding DNA: TGTGCCAGCAGTGAAAAAATAGTTCAGCCCCAGCATTTT. As protein: CASSEKIVQPQHF.

This clone showed up just once. This chain links TRBV7-3 with TRBJ2-3; D perhaps matches TRBD1 (6 bases). The germline CDR1 and CDR2 sequences are SGHTA and FQGTGA. Trimming stripped 5 bases from V and 2 bases from J, with 14 bases between. The CDR3 has 15 amino acids. CDR3 region: CASSAQGSATDTQYF. As DNA, the CDR3 is TGTGCCAGCAGCGCACAGGGTTCCGCCACAGATACGCAGTATTTT.

The table lists this clone with a few counts. The chain recombines TRBV11-2 with TRBJ2-1, with 8 bases lining up with TRBD2. The V segment lost 1 base and the J segment 8 bases; nucleotides outside the gene matches: 7. CDR1 and CDR2 from the germline V gene are SGHAT and FQNNGV. The CDR3 contains 15 residues. CDR3 nucleotides: TGTGCCAGCAGCTTAGTAGTTGAGCGGGAGCATGAGCAGTTCTTC. Its translation is CASSLVVEREHEQFF.

The V gene is TRBV30, the J gene TRBJ2-7, with TRBD1 as a possible D gene (5 bases). Per the germline V gene, CDR1 is GTSNPN and CDR2 is SVGIG (reference sequence). Trimming stripped 2 bases from V and 4 bases from J, with 6 bases between. The CDR3 covers 11 residues. This CDR3 is CAWSKGYEQYF. The CDR3 bases are TGTGCCTGGAGTAAGGGGTACGAGCAGTACTTC.

This clone was found once. The CDR3 loop reads CASNRQGPEGEKLFF. Written as DNA, the CDR3 is TGTGCCAGTAACCGACAGGGGCCCGAGGGGGAAAAACTGTTTTTT. This rearrangement joins TRBV19 to TRBJ1-4; 8 bases match TRBD1. Trimming at V came to 7 bases and at J to 8 bases, leaving 12 bases not matched to a gene. The CDR3 length is 15 residues. The V gene's germline CDR1 is LNHDA and CDR2 SQIVND (reference sequence).

The chain uses TRBV5-1 and TRBJ2-6; D not certain. Trimming cost V 3 bases and J 0 bases, with 4 bases left between them. CDR3 length: 14 residues. Germline-derived CDR1 and CDR2 are SGHRS and YFSETQ. As DNA, the CDR3 is TGCGCCAGCAGCTCGTTCTCTGGGGCCAACGTCCTGACTTTC. Encoded protein: CASSSFSGANVLTF.